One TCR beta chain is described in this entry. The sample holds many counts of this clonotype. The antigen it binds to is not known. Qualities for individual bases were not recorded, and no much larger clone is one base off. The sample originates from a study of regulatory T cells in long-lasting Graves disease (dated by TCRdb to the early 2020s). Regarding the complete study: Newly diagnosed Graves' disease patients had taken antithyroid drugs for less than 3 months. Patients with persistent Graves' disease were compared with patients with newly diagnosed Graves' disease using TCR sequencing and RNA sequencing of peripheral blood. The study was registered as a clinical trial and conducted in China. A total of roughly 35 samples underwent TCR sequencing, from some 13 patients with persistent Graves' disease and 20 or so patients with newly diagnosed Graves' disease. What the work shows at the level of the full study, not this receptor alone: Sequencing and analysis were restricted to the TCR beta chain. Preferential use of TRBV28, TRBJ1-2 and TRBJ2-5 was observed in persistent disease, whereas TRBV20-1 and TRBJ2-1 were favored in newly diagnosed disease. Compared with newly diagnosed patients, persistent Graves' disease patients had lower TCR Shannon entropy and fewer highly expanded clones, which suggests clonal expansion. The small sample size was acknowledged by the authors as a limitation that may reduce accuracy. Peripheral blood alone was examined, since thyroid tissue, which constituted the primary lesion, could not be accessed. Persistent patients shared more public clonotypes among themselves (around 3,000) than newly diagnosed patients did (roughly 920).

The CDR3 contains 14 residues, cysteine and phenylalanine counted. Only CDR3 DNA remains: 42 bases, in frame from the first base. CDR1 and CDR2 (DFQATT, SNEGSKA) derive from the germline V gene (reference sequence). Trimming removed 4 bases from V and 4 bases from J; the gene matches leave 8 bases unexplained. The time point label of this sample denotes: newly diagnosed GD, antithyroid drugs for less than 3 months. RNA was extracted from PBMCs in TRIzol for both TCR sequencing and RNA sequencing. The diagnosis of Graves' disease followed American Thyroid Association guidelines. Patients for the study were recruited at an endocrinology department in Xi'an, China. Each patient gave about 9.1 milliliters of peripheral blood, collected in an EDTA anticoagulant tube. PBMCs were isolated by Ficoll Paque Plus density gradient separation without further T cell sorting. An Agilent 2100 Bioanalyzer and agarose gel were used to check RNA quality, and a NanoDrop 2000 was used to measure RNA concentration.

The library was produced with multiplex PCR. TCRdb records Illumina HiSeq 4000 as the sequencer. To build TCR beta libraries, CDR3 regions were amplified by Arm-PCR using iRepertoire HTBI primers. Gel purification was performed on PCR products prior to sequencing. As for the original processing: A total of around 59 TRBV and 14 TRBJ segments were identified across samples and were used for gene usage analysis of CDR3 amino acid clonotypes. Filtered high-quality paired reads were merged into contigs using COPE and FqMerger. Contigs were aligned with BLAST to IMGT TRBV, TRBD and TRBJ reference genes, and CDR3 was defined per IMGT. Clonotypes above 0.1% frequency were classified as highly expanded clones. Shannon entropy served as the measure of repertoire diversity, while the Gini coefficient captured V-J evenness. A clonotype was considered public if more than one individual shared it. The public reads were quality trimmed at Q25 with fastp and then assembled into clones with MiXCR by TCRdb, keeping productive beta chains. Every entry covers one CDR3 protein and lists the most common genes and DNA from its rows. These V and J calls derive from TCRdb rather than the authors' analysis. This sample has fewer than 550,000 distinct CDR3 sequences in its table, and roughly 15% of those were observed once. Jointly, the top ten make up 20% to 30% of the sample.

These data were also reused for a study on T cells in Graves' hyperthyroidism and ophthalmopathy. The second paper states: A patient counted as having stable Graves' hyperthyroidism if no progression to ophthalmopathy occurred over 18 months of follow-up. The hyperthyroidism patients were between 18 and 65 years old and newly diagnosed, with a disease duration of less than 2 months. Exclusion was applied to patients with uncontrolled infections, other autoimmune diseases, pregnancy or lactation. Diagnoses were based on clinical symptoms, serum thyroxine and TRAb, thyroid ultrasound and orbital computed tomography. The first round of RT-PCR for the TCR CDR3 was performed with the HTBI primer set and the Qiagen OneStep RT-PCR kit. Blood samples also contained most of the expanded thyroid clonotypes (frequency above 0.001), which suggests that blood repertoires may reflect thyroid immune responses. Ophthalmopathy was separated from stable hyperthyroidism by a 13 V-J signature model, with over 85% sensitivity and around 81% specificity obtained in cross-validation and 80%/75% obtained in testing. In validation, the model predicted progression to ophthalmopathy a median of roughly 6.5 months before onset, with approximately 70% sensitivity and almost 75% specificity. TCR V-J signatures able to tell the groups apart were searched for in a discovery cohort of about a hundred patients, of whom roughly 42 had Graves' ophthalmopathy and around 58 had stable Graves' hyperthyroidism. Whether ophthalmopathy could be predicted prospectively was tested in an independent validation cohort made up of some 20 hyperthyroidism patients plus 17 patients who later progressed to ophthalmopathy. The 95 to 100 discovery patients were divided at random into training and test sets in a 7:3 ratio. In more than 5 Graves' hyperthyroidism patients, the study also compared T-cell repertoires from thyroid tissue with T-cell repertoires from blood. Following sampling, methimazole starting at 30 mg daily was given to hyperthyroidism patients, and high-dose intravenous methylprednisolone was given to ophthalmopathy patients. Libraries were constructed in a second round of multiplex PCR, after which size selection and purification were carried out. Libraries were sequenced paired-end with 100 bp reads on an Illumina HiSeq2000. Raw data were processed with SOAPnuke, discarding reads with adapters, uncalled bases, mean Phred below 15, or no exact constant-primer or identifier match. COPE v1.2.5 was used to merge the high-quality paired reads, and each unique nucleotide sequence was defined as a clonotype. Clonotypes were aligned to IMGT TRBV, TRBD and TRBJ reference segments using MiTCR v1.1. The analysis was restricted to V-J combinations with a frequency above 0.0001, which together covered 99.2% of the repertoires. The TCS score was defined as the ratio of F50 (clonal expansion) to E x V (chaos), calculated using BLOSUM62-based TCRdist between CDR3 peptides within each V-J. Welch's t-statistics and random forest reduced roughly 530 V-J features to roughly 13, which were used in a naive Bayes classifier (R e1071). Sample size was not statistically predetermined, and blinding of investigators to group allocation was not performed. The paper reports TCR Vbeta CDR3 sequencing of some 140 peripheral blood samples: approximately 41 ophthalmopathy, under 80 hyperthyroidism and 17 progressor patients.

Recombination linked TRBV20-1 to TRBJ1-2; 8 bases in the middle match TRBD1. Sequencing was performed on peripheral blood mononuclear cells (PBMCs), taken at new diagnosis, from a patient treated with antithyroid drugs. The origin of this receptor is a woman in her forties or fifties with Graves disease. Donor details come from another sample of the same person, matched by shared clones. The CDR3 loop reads CSATKGQGIYGYTF. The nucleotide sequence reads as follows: TGCAGTGCTACGAAAGGACAGGGCATCTATGGCTACACCTTC.